The T cell receptor beta chain described here comes from a study of blood T cell repertoires in COVID-19. Study context: The samples span acute and convalescent COVID-19 from the United States, Italy and Spain. Sample material is recorded as cDNA or gDNA derived from T cells, B-cell-depleted T cells, or PBMCs.

This CDR3 region has 11 residues. The V end lost 0 bases, the J end lost 3 bases, and 2 bases lay between the germline ends. Germline CDR1 reads DFQATT; CDR2 reads SNEGSKA (reference sequence). TCRdb's table, derived via immunoSEQ multiplex PCR, lists solely in-frame clones and lacks some. The table includes 110,000 or so clones, 87% detected once. This clonotype originated in a woman in her forties or fifties with acute or convalescent COVID-19. Sequenced material: peripheral blood. This rearrangement joins TRBV20-1 to TRBJ2-5, with no clear D. The CDR3 DNA sequence: TGCAGTGCTAGAGATAAAGAGACCCAGTACTTC. It encodes CSARDKETQYF.